These T cell receptor beta chains were read from a single sample in a study of graft-versus-host responses after intestinal transplantation. The assay was immunoSEQ multiplex PCR, and TCRdb's table has in-frame clones only and misses some. The data show more than 85,000 clones, with approximately 92% seen just once and roughly 0.5% held by the top ten. These receptors' antigens are unknown. The sample here was unstimulated CD8+ T cells sorted from spleen or lymph node cells, taken before intestinal transplant. These receptors were obtained from a human donor who received an intestinal transplant. CDR3s include the opening cysteine and the closing phenylalanine or tryptophan. Fields, in order: clone size, J gene, V gene, D gene, CDR3 DNA, CDR3 protein. A D gene is named only where the DNA matches it firmly. Size is stated for part of the rows, as once, few or many counts, or as a class when the clone is expanded.

clone_size: -; j_call: TRBJ2-7; v_call: TRBV5-4; d_call: TRBD1; cdr3_nt: TGTGCCAGCAGCTTGACGACAGGGGACGAGCAGTACTTC; cdr3_aa: CASSLTTGDEQYF
clone_size: -; j_call: TRBJ1-1; v_call: TRBV27; d_call: -; cdr3_nt: TGTGCCAGCAGTTTATCGAGGACGGGACACACTGAAGCTTTCTTT; cdr3_aa: CASSLSRTGHTEAFF
clone_size: -; j_call: TRBJ2-7; v_call: TRBV7-9; d_call: TRBD2; cdr3_nt: TGTGCCAGCAGCCCCCCGGGGAGCGCGGGAGTCGAGCAGTACTTC; cdr3_aa: CASSPPGSAGVEQYF
clone_size: once; j_call: TRBJ2-1; v_call: TRBV13; d_call: TRBD2; cdr3_nt: TGTGCCAGCAGCCGAGGACTAGCCCCCGATGAGCAGTTCTTC; cdr3_aa: CASSRGLAPDEQFF
clone_size: -; j_call: TRBJ2-1; v_call: TRBV7-6; d_call: -; cdr3_nt: TGTGCCAGCAGCTACACCACCAATGAGCAGTTCTTC; cdr3_aa: CASSYTTNEQFF
clone_size: once; j_call: TRBJ2-1; v_call: TRBV7-6; d_call: TRBD2; cdr3_nt: TGTGCCAGCAGCTTAGGGACTAGCGGGGTGGCTTACTACAATGAGCAGTTCTTC; cdr3_aa: CASSLGTSGVAYYNEQFF
clone_size: -; j_call: TRBJ1-5; v_call: TRBV27; d_call: -; cdr3_nt: TGTGCCAGCACCCCAGCAGTAAATCAGCCCCAGCATTTT; cdr3_aa: CASTPAVNQPQHF
clone_size: -; j_call: TRBJ2-1; v_call: TRBV13; d_call: TRBD1; cdr3_nt: TGTGCCAGCAGCTTAGTGGGACAGGGCTCCTACAATGAGCAGTTCTTC; cdr3_aa: CASSLVGQGSYNEQFF
clone_size: -; j_call: TRBJ2-7; v_call: TRBV5-1; d_call: TRBD1; cdr3_nt: TGCGCCAGCAGCTGGGGGACAGGGGAATACGAGCAGTACTTC; cdr3_aa: CASSWGTGEYEQYF
clone_size: -; j_call: TRBJ2-1; v_call: TRBV29-1; d_call: -; cdr3_nt: TGCAGCGTCAGCATAACCTTGGGCGAGCAGTTCTTC; cdr3_aa: CSVSITLGEQFF
clone_size: -; j_call: TRBJ2-1; v_call: TRBV11-2; d_call: -; cdr3_nt: TGTGCCAGCAGCAACCGCCGATCGGGCCCGTTCTTC; cdr3_aa: CASSNRRSGPFF
clone_size: -; j_call: TRBJ1-1; v_call: TRBV7-6; d_call: -; cdr3_nt: TGTGCCAGCAGCTTAGTCGGGGGGGGCACTGAAGCTTTCTTT; cdr3_aa: CASSLVGGGTEAFF
clone_size: -; j_call: TRBJ1-1; v_call: TRBV10-3; d_call: TRBD1; cdr3_nt: TGTGCCATCAGTGAGTCTGGGGACAGTCTGAACACTGAAGCTTTCTTT; cdr3_aa: CAISESGDSLNTEAFF
clone_size: -; j_call: TRBJ2-7; v_call: TRBV7-6; d_call: -; cdr3_nt: TGTGCCAGCAGCCCCTCTGGGAAATTCGACGAGCAGTACTTC; cdr3_aa: CASSPSGKFDEQYF
clone_size: -; j_call: TRBJ2-3; v_call: TRBV19; d_call: -; cdr3_nt: TGTGCCAGTAGTATAGCTAAGCGGGGCACAGATACGCAGTATTTT; cdr3_aa: CASSIAKRGTDTQYF
clone_size: -; j_call: TRBJ2-2; v_call: TRBV29-1; d_call: -; cdr3_nt: TGCAGCGGAGAAGCGGTGAACACCGGGGAGCTGTTTTTT; cdr3_aa: CSGEAVNTGELFF
clone_size: -; j_call: TRBJ2-7; v_call: TRBV7-9; d_call: TRBD2; cdr3_nt: TGTGCCAGCAGCTTCGGGACTAGCGTCGAGCAGTACTTC; cdr3_aa: CASSFGTSVEQYF
clone_size: -; j_call: TRBJ2-7; v_call: TRBV10-3; d_call: -; cdr3_nt: TGTGCCATCAGTGAGACCACTAGGAGCGAGCAGTACTTC; cdr3_aa: CAISETTRSEQYF
clone_size: once; j_call: TRBJ2-5; v_call: TRBV9; d_call: -; cdr3_nt: TGTGCCAGCAGCGCCGGGATTACAATAGGGCTACAAGAGACCCAGTACTTC; cdr3_aa: CASSAGITIGLQETQYF
clone_size: -; j_call: TRBJ2-4; v_call: TRBV5-4; d_call: TRBD1; cdr3_nt: TGTGCCAGCAGCTCATGGGACAGCCCCATTCAGTACTTC; cdr3_aa: CASSSWDSPIQYF
clone_size: once; j_call: TRBJ2-7; v_call: TRBV6-5; d_call: -; cdr3_nt: TGTGCCAGCGGGACCTACGAGCAGTACTTC; cdr3_aa: CASGTYEQYF
clone_size: -; j_call: TRBJ1-4; v_call: TRBV28; d_call: -; cdr3_nt: TGTGCCAGCAGGGGAGGATCGTATGCAACTAATGAAAAACTGTTTTTT; cdr3_aa: CASRGGSYATNEKLFF
clone_size: -; j_call: TRBJ2-3; v_call: TRBV4-1; d_call: -; cdr3_nt: TGCGCCAGCAGCCAAGTTAAAGGGCGTGCAGATACGCAGTATTTT; cdr3_aa: CASSQVKGRADTQYF
clone_size: -; j_call: TRBJ2-1; v_call: TRBV4-1; d_call: -; cdr3_nt: TGCGCCAGCAGCCAAGGTGAGAGCGTTCCCTACAATGAGCAGTTCTTC; cdr3_aa: CASSQGESVPYNEQFF
clone_size: -; j_call: TRBJ1-1; v_call: TRBV27; d_call: -; cdr3_nt: TGTGCCAGCAGTTGGGATGAGAACACTGAAGCTTTCTTT; cdr3_aa: CASSWDENTEAFF
clone_size: -; j_call: TRBJ2-3; v_call: TRBV9; d_call: -; cdr3_nt: TGTGCCAGCAGCGGGGCTGGCACAGATACGCAGTATTTT; cdr3_aa: CASSGAGTDTQYF
clone_size: -; j_call: TRBJ2-1; v_call: TRBV2; d_call: -; cdr3_nt: TGTGCCAGCCCTTCCTGGTACAGGGCCTACAATGAGCAGTTCTTC; cdr3_aa: CASPSWYRAYNEQFF
clone_size: -; j_call: TRBJ2-6; v_call: TRBV29-1; d_call: -; cdr3_nt: TGCAGCGTTGAAGATCCGTTATCCTTCTCTGGGGCCAACGTCCTGACTTTC; cdr3_aa: CSVEDPLSFSGANVLTF
clone_size: -; j_call: TRBJ1-5; v_call: TRBV27; d_call: -; cdr3_nt: TGTGCCAGCAGTTTCAGTGCCGACCCCAATCAGCCCCAGCATTTT; cdr3_aa: CASSFSADPNQPQHF
clone_size: -; j_call: TRBJ2-7; v_call: TRBV19; d_call: TRBD2; cdr3_nt: TGTGCCAGTAGTATAGTTCTAGCGGGAGCCGAGCAGTACTTC; cdr3_aa: CASSIVLAGAEQYF
clone_size: -; j_call: TRBJ2-7; v_call: TRBV5-4; d_call: TRBD2; cdr3_nt: TGTGCCAGCAGCCCCGGGACTAGCTCCTACGAGCAGTACTTC; cdr3_aa: CASSPGTSSYEQYF
clone_size: few; j_call: TRBJ1-1; v_call: TRBV5-1; d_call: -; cdr3_nt: TGCGCCAGCAGCTTGGGTACCGAAGCTTTCTTT; cdr3_aa: CASSLGTEAFF
clone_size: -; j_call: TRBJ1-5; v_call: TRBV2; d_call: -; cdr3_nt: TGTGCCAGCATCTCGGACAGCAGCAATCAGCCCCAGCATTTT; cdr3_aa: CASISDSSNQPQHF
clone_size: -; j_call: TRBJ1-1; v_call: TRBV14; d_call: TRBD1; cdr3_nt: TGTGCCAGCGAAGGAAGTACAGGGGGGAACACTGAAGCTTTCTTT; cdr3_aa: CASEGSTGGNTEAFF
clone_size: -; j_call: TRBJ2-5; v_call: TRBV5-6; d_call: -; cdr3_nt: TGTGCCAGCAGCTCATACAGAGAACAAGAGACCCAGTACTTC; cdr3_aa: CASSSYREQETQYF
clone_size: once; j_call: TRBJ2-7; v_call: TRBV6-5; d_call: TRBD2; cdr3_nt: TGTGCCAGCAGTTACGTAGCGGGCCCCTACGAGCAGTACTTC; cdr3_aa: CASSYVAGPYEQYF
clone_size: -; j_call: TRBJ2-2; v_call: TRBV6-5; d_call: TRBD2; cdr3_nt: TGTGCCAGCAGCGGGAGGGTTAACACCGGGGAGCTGTTTTTT; cdr3_aa: CASSGRVNTGELFF
clone_size: -; j_call: TRBJ2-2; v_call: TRBV4-1; d_call: -; cdr3_nt: TGCGCCAGCAGTCAACGGGGACATCCGAACACCGGGGAGCTGTTTTTT; cdr3_aa: CASSQRGHPNTGELFF
clone_size: -; j_call: TRBJ2-7; v_call: TRBV4-1; d_call: -; cdr3_nt: TGCGCCAGCAGCCATGTCGCTTCCGCCGCCTACGAGCAGTACTTC; cdr3_aa: CASSHVASAAYEQYF
clone_size: -; j_call: TRBJ2-7; v_call: TRBV27; d_call: TRBD2; cdr3_nt: TGTGCCAGCAGTTTATATCTAGCGGGAGGTGTCTACGAGCAGTACTTC; cdr3_aa: CASSLYLAGGVYEQYF
clone_size: -; j_call: TRBJ2-7; v_call: TRBV2; d_call: -; cdr3_nt: TGTGCCAGCAGAGGCCTGGGGGGGCAGTACGAGCAGTACTTC; cdr3_aa: CASRGLGGQYEQYF
clone_size: -; j_call: TRBJ2-3; v_call: TRBV9; d_call: -; cdr3_nt: TGTGCCAGCAGCGTAGCAGGGAGCACAGATACGCAGTATTTT; cdr3_aa: CASSVAGSTDTQYF
clone_size: -; j_call: TRBJ2-1; v_call: TRBV11-3; d_call: TRBD1; cdr3_nt: TGTGCCAGCAGCCCGCCCTCCGGGACAGGCTACAATGAGCAGTTCTTC; cdr3_aa: CASSPPSGTGYNEQFF
clone_size: -; j_call: TRBJ2-2; v_call: TRBV11-2; d_call: TRBD2; cdr3_nt: TGTGCCAGCAGCTTAGGGGCCATGGGGGGGGTGTTTTTT; cdr3_aa: CASSLGAMGGVFF
clone_size: -; j_call: TRBJ2-1; v_call: TRBV9; d_call: TRBD2; cdr3_nt: TGTGCCAGCAGCCCAACCCCGGGGGGTGGCGATGAGCAGTTCTTC; cdr3_aa: CASSPTPGGGDEQFF
clone_size: -; j_call: TRBJ2-7; v_call: TRBV29-1; d_call: TRBD2; cdr3_nt: TGCAGCGTAGAAACGGGGGGGGCTACCTACGAGCAGTACTTC; cdr3_aa: CSVETGGATYEQYF
clone_size: -; j_call: TRBJ2-3; v_call: TRBV4-1; d_call: -; cdr3_nt: TGCGCCAGCAGCAAACAAACAGGTTCCCCCACAGATACGCAGTATTTT; cdr3_aa: CASSKQTGSPTDTQYF